This is a list of T cell receptor beta chains from one sample in a study of T cell changes during pregnancy in multiple sclerosis. Sequencing used immunoSEQ multiplex PCR; TCRdb keeps in-frame clones, though not all of them. The repertoire has around 62,000 clones, approximately 90% of them found once; the top ten carry roughly 2.7%. The sequencing here drew on peripheral blood, taken in the first trimester of pregnancy. The source is a female donor with multiple sclerosis, enrolled in a pregnancy study. Both conserved end residues are part of each CDR3. Fields, in order: CDR3 protein, CDR3 DNA, clone size, J gene, V gene, D gene. The D gene is left open where the match is weak. The listing skips clone size in some rows; elsewhere it reads once, few, many or a size class.

CDR3aa: CASSKGGRKGVPLYNTEAFF; CDR3nt: TGTGCCAGCAGCAAAGGGGGTAGGAAGGGGGTCCCTCTATATAACACTGAAGCTTTCTTT; abundance: .; j_gene: TRBJ1-1; v_gene: TRBV21-1; d_gene: .
CDR3aa: CAWSEGDNEQFF; CDR3nt: TGTGCCTGGAGCGAGGGGGACAATGAGCAGTTCTTC; abundance: .; j_gene: TRBJ2-1; v_gene: TRBV30; d_gene: .
CDR3aa: CASVQIDSNQPQHF; CDR3nt: TGTGCCAGCGTCCAGATTGATAGCAATCAGCCCCAGCATTTT; abundance: .; j_gene: TRBJ1-5; v_gene: TRBV6-1; d_gene: .
CDR3aa: CASSLERSDHGYEQYF; CDR3nt: TGTGCCAGCAGCTTAGAGAGGAGCGATCACGGCTACGAGCAGTACTTC; abundance: .; j_gene: TRBJ2-7; v_gene: TRBV11-1; d_gene: .
CDR3aa: CASSVAGRTGNGANVLTF; CDR3nt: TGTGCCAGCAGCGTAGCGGGACGGACAGGGAACGGGGCCAACGTCCTGACTTTC; abundance: .; j_gene: TRBJ2-6; v_gene: TRBV9; d_gene: TRBD1
CDR3aa: CSPGGDAGYTF; CDR3nt: TGCAGTCCCGGGGGTGACGCGGGCTACACCTTC; abundance: few; j_gene: TRBJ1-2; v_gene: TRBV20-1; d_gene: .
CDR3aa: CASSSDRGNQPQHF; CDR3nt: TGTGCCAGCAGCTCCGACAGGGGAAATCAGCCCCAGCATTTT; abundance: .; j_gene: TRBJ1-5; v_gene: TRBV5-6; d_gene: TRBD1
CDR3aa: CASSAPTGTGDGYTF; CDR3nt: TGTGCCAGCAGCGCCCCTACCGGGACAGGGGACGGCTACACCTTC; abundance: .; j_gene: TRBJ1-2; v_gene: TRBV9; d_gene: TRBD1
CDR3aa: CASSWGGNQPQHF; CDR3nt: TGTGCCAGCAGTTGGGGGGGCAATCAGCCCCAGCATTTT; abundance: .; j_gene: TRBJ1-5; v_gene: TRBV6-5; d_gene: .
CDR3aa: CASSIEEGAIGMGNQPQHF; CDR3nt: TGTGCCAGTAGTATAGAAGAGGGCGCGATTGGTATGGGCAATCAGCCCCAGCATTTT; abundance: .; j_gene: TRBJ1-5; v_gene: TRBV19; d_gene: .
CDR3aa: CASSSLAGGSYEQYF; CDR3nt: TGTGCCAGCAGCTCACTAGCGGGAGGGTCCTACGAGCAGTACTTC; abundance: .; j_gene: TRBJ2-7; v_gene: TRBV5-6; d_gene: TRBD2
CDR3aa: CASSQGLIGEGNTIYF; CDR3nt: TGTGCCAGCAGCCAAGGGCTTATCGGGGAGGGAAACACCATATATTTT; abundance: .; j_gene: TRBJ1-3; v_gene: TRBV4-2; d_gene: .
CDR3aa: CASTFRVGRTQAFF; CDR3nt: TGTGCCAGCACCTTCCGGGTAGGAAGGACTCAAGCTTTCTTT; abundance: .; j_gene: TRBJ1-1; v_gene: TRBV27; d_gene: .
CDR3aa: CASELGDREKNIQYF; CDR3nt: TGCGCCAGCGAGCTTGGGGACAGGGAGAAAAACATTCAGTACTTC; abundance: .; j_gene: TRBJ2-4; v_gene: TRBV5-1; d_gene: TRBD1
CDR3aa: CASSGQGATEAFF; CDR3nt: TGCGCCAGCAGTGGACAGGGGGCCACTGAAGCTTTCTTT; abundance: .; j_gene: TRBJ1-1; v_gene: TRBV10-1; d_gene: TRBD1
CDR3aa: CAWSVGLAASTDTQYF; CDR3nt: TGTGCCTGGAGTGTCGGACTAGCGGCTAGCACAGATACGCAGTATTTT; abundance: .; j_gene: TRBJ2-3; v_gene: TRBV30; d_gene: TRBD2
CDR3aa: CASSLVGGNTEAFF; CDR3nt: TGTGCCAGCAGCTTAGTGGGGGGGAACACTGAAGCTTTCTTT; abundance: .; j_gene: TRBJ1-1; v_gene: TRBV7-9; d_gene: .
CDR3aa: CASSSDRGRWVNTEAFF; CDR3nt: TGTGCCAGCAGTTCGGACAGGGGGCGATGGGTGAACACTGAAGCTTTCTTT; abundance: .; j_gene: TRBJ1-1; v_gene: TRBV27; d_gene: TRBD1
CDR3aa: CASSQELGQGVNTEAFF; CDR3nt: TGTGCCAGCAGCCAAGAATTAGGACAGGGCGTGAACACTGAAGCTTTCTTT; abundance: .; j_gene: TRBJ1-1; v_gene: TRBV4-2; d_gene: TRBD1
CDR3aa: CASSRRGTLPVYGYTF; CDR3nt: TGTGCCAGCAGTAGACGGGGGACGCTCCCAGTCTATGGCTACACCTTC; abundance: .; j_gene: TRBJ1-2; v_gene: TRBV27; d_gene: .
CDR3aa: CAWSVLRDSSTGELFF; CDR3nt: TGTGCCTGGAGTGTTTTACGGGACAGCTCCACCGGGGAGCTGTTTTTT; abundance: .; j_gene: TRBJ2-2; v_gene: TRBV30; d_gene: TRBD1
CDR3aa: CASSYGTGAWEQYF; CDR3nt: TGTGCCAGCAGTTACGGGACAGGGGCCTGGGAGCAGTACTTC; abundance: .; j_gene: TRBJ2-7; v_gene: TRBV6-5; d_gene: TRBD1
CDR3aa: CASSQDGKGGMNTEAFF; CDR3nt: TGCGCCAGCAGCCAAGACGGGAAGGGGGGGATGAACACTGAAGCTTTCTTT; abundance: .; j_gene: TRBJ1-1; v_gene: TRBV4-3; d_gene: .
CDR3aa: CASSFGDEKLFF; CDR3nt: TGTGCCAGCAGTTTCGGAGATGAAAAACTGTTTTTT; abundance: .; j_gene: TRBJ1-4; v_gene: TRBV6-5; d_gene: .
CDR3aa: CASSLGGNEYEQYF; CDR3nt: TGTGCCAGCAGCTTAGGAGGGAACGAGTACGAGCAGTACTTC; abundance: .; j_gene: TRBJ2-7; v_gene: TRBV7-2; d_gene: .
CDR3aa: CASSSGTNYGYTF; CDR3nt: TGTGCCAGTAGTAGCGGAACTAACTATGGCTACACCTTC; abundance: .; j_gene: TRBJ1-2; v_gene: TRBV19; d_gene: .
CDR3aa: CASRPQGNSNQPQHF; CDR3nt: TGTGCCAGCAGGCCACAGGGGAATAGCAATCAGCCCCAGCATTTT; abundance: .; j_gene: TRBJ1-5; v_gene: TRBV6-4; d_gene: TRBD1
CDR3aa: CASSATGGNTEAFF; CDR3nt: TGCGCCAGCAGCGCGACAGGGGGGAACACTGAAGCTTTCTTT; abundance: .; j_gene: TRBJ1-1; v_gene: TRBV5-1; d_gene: TRBD1
CDR3aa: CASAQSRGEPQHF; CDR3nt: TGTGCCTCCGCCCAGAGCCGCGGAGAGCCCCAGCATTTT; abundance: .; j_gene: TRBJ1-5; v_gene: TRBV30; d_gene: .
CDR3aa: CASSLGLAGPPSTDTQYF; CDR3nt: TGTGCCAGCAGCTTAGGGCTAGCGGGACCCCCTAGCACAGATACGCAGTATTTT; abundance: .; j_gene: TRBJ2-3; v_gene: TRBV11-2; d_gene: TRBD2
CDR3aa: CASSQDDSFNYGYTF; CDR3nt: TGCGCCAGCAGCCAGGATGACAGTTTCAACTATGGCTACACCTTC; abundance: .; j_gene: TRBJ1-2; v_gene: TRBV4-1; d_gene: .
CDR3aa: CASSLGTGGYNEQFF; CDR3nt: TGTGCCAGCAGCTTAGGGACAGGGGGCTACAATGAGCAGTTCTTC; abundance: .; j_gene: TRBJ2-1; v_gene: TRBV11-3; d_gene: TRBD1
CDR3aa: CASSYEDPRLAEFF; CDR3nt: TGTGCCAGCAGTTACGAGGACCCGAGACTAGCCGAGTTCTTC; abundance: .; j_gene: TRBJ2-1; v_gene: TRBV6-6; d_gene: TRBD2
CDR3aa: CASSTSQGKDTEAFF; CDR3nt: TGTGCCAGCAGCACATCACAGGGTAAGGACACTGAAGCTTTCTTT; abundance: .; j_gene: TRBJ1-1; v_gene: TRBV5-5; d_gene: .
CDR3aa: CASSELGRAQYF; CDR3nt: TGCGCCAGCAGTGAGTTGGGGAGGGCCCAGTACTTC; abundance: .; j_gene: TRBJ2-5; v_gene: TRBV10-2; d_gene: TRBD2
CDR3aa: CASYSGTGYGYTF; CDR3nt: TGTGCCAGCTATTCAGGGACAGGGTATGGCTACACCTTC; abundance: .; j_gene: TRBJ1-2; v_gene: TRBV7-2; d_gene: TRBD1
CDR3aa: CASQGRSLSSSGNTIYF; CDR3nt: TGTGCCAGCCAGGGCAGGTCTCTGTCAAGCTCTGGAAACACCATATATTTT; abundance: .; j_gene: TRBJ1-3; v_gene: TRBV21-1; d_gene: .
CDR3aa: CSVESLSGRNTGELFF; CDR3nt: TGCAGCGTTGAATCTCTTTCAGGGCGGAACACCGGGGAGCTGTTTTTT; abundance: many; j_gene: TRBJ2-2; v_gene: TRBV29-1; d_gene: .
CDR3aa: CASSLLPSKTQYF; CDR3nt: TGTGCCAGCAGCTTGCTCCCCTCTAAGACCCAGTACTTC; abundance: once; j_gene: TRBJ2-5; v_gene: TRBV5-4; d_gene: .
CDR3aa: CASSYSTGEQYF; CDR3nt: TGTGCCAGCAGTTACTCGACGGGCGAGCAGTACTTC; abundance: .; j_gene: TRBJ2-7; v_gene: TRBV6-5; d_gene: .
CDR3aa: CASSAGQFYEQYF; CDR3nt: TGTGCCAGCAGCGCCGGACAGTTCTACGAGCAGTACTTC; abundance: .; j_gene: TRBJ2-7; v_gene: TRBV7-2; d_gene: .
CDR3aa: CARSQQNGTANTGELFF; CDR3nt: TGTGCCAGAAGCCAACAAAACGGGACTGCGAACACCGGGGAGCTGTTTTTT; abundance: .; j_gene: TRBJ2-2; v_gene: TRBV5-3; d_gene: .
CDR3aa: CASSGSGTSLETQYF; CDR3nt: TGTGCCAGCAGCGGGAGTGGGACTTCCTTAGAGACCCAGTACTTC; abundance: .; j_gene: TRBJ2-5; v_gene: TRBV9; d_gene: .
CDR3aa: CASSQDTPWTGGSYEQYF; CDR3nt: TGTGCCAGCAGCCAAGACACCCCATGGACAGGGGGGTCCTACGAGCAGTACTTC; abundance: few; j_gene: TRBJ2-7; v_gene: TRBV4-2; d_gene: TRBD1
CDR3aa: CASTSLNSPLHF; CDR3nt: TGTGCCAGCACGAGCCTCAATTCACCCCTCCACTTT; abundance: .; j_gene: TRBJ1-6; v_gene: TRBV5-5; d_gene: .
CDR3aa: CASSQDRLAGGRETQYF; CDR3nt: TGTGCCAGCAGCCAAGATAGGCTGGCGGGGGGGCGGGAGACCCAGTACTTC; abundance: .; j_gene: TRBJ2-5; v_gene: TRBV4-2; d_gene: TRBD2
CDR3aa: CSVQGADQPQHF; CDR3nt: TGCAGCGTCCAGGGGGCCGATCAGCCCCAGCATTTT; abundance: .; j_gene: TRBJ1-5; v_gene: TRBV29-1; d_gene: TRBD1
CDR3aa: CASSPSQGSVYEQYF; CDR3nt: TGTGCCAGCTCACCAAGCCAAGGGAGTGTATACGAGCAGTACTTC; abundance: .; j_gene: TRBJ2-7; v_gene: TRBV18; d_gene: .
CDR3aa: CAISSGTGERETQYF; CDR3nt: TGTGCCATCAGTTCCGGGACAGGGGAACGAGAGACCCAGTACTTC; abundance: once; j_gene: TRBJ2-5; v_gene: TRBV10-3; d_gene: TRBD1
CDR3aa: CASRIVPGASSPLHF; CDR3nt: TGTGCCAGTAGAATAGTCCCAGGGGCGAGTTCACCCCTCCACTTT; abundance: .; j_gene: TRBJ1-6; v_gene: TRBV19; d_gene: .
CDR3aa: CASSEADTQYF; CDR3nt: TGTGCCAGTAGCGAGGCAGATACGCAGTATTTT; abundance: .; j_gene: TRBJ2-3; v_gene: TRBV19; d_gene: .
CDR3aa: CASSVLADSYNEQFF; CDR3nt: TGTGCCAGCAGTGTCCTAGCGGACTCCTACAATGAGCAGTTCTTC; abundance: .; j_gene: TRBJ2-1; v_gene: TRBV2; d_gene: TRBD2
CDR3aa: CASSLQGEETQYF; CDR3nt: TGCGCCAGCAGCCTGCAGGGGGAAGAGACCCAGTACTTC; abundance: .; j_gene: TRBJ2-5; v_gene: TRBV5-1; d_gene: TRBD1
CDR3aa: CASSQDQGASTDTQYF; CDR3nt: TGTGCCAGCAGCCAAGATCAGGGGGCCAGCACAGATACGCAGTATTTT; abundance: .; j_gene: TRBJ2-3; v_gene: TRBV4-2; d_gene: TRBD1
CDR3aa: CASSEGPGGSEAFF; CDR3nt: TGTGCCAGCAGTGAAGGGCCAGGGGGCAGTGAAGCTTTCTTT; abundance: .; j_gene: TRBJ1-1; v_gene: TRBV25-1; d_gene: TRBD1